This T cell receptor (beta chain) stems from a study of blood T cell repertoires in COVID-19. The table came from immunoSEQ multiplex PCR; TCRdb's copy has only in-frame clones and leaves some out. The sample lists 100,000 to 150,000 clones, about 86% occurring once. From germline, CDR1 is LGHNA and CDR2 YSLEER. This CDR3 comprises 14 residues. Trimming took off 1 base at V and 3 bases at J, with 9 bases between the two ends. V usage is TRBV4-3 and J usage is TRBJ1-1; D gene unclear. This sequence was found in an elderly man with active or convalescent COVID-19. Sequencing was done on a sample of peripheral blood. CDR3 amino acids: CASSQVVGDTEAFF. CDR3 sequence (DNA): TGCGCCAGCAGCCAAGTGGTTGGAGACACTGAAGCTTTCTTT.